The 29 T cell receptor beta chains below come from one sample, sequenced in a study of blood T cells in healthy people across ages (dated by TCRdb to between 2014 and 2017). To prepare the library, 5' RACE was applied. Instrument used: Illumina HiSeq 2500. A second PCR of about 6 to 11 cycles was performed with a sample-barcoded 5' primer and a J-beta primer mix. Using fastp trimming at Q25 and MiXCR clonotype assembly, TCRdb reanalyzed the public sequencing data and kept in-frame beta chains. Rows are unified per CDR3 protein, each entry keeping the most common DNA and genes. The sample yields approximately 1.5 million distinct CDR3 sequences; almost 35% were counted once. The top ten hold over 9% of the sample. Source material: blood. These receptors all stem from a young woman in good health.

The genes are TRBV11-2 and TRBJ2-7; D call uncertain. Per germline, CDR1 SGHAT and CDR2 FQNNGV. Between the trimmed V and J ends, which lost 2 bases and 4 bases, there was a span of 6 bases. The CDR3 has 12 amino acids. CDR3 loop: CASSLRRYEQYF. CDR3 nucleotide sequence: TGTGCCAGCAGCTTAAGACGGTACGAGCAGTACTTC.

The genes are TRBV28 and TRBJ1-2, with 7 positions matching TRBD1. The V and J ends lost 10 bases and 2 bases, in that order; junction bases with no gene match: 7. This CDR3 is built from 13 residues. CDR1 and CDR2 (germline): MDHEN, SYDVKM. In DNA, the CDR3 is TGTGCCACTCCCGGGACAGACAACTATGGCTACACCTTC. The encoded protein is CATPGTDNYGYTF.

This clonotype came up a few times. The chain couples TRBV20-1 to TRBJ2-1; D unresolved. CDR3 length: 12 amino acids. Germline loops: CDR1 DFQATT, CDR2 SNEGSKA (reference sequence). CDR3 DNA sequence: TGCAGCCCCCCCCAGCGATACAATGAGCAGTTCTTC. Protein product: CSPPQRYNEQFF.

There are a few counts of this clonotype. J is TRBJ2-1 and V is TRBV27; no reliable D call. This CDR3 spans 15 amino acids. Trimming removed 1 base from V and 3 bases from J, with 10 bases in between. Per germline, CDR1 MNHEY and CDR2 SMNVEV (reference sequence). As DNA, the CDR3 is TGTGCCAGCAGTTTATGGATGTCTAACTACAATGAGCAGTTCTTC. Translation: CASSLWMSNYNEQFF.

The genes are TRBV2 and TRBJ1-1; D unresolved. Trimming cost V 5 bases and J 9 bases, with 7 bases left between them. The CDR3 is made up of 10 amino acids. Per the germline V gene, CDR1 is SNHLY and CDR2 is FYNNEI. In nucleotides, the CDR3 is TGTGCCAGCAGTCGGACGAAAGCTTTCTTT. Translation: CASSRTKAFF.

Here the CDR3 reads CALSGGSSYNEQFF. DNA of the CDR3: TGTGCCCTCAGCGGCGGAAGCTCCTACAATGAGCAGTTCTTC. The V and J genes are TRBV2 and TRBJ2-1; TRBD2 is a possible D gene (5 bases). CDR3 length equals 14 residues. Trimming shortened V by 11 bases and J by 0 bases, and 14 bases separated the two germline ends. Germline V gene lookup returns CDR1 SNHLY and CDR2 FYNNEI.

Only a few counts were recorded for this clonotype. The CDR3: CASTPLRSGRNEQFF. CDR3 DNA: TGTGCCAGCACTCCTCTCCGCAGCGGGAGGAATGAGCAGTTCTTC. The V gene is TRBV27, the J gene TRBJ2-1; 9 bases line up with TRBD2. In germline, CDR1 is MNHEY, CDR2 SMNVEV (reference sequence). The ends lost 7 bases at V and 7 bases at J; junction bases unmatched: 11. There are 15 residues in the CDR3.

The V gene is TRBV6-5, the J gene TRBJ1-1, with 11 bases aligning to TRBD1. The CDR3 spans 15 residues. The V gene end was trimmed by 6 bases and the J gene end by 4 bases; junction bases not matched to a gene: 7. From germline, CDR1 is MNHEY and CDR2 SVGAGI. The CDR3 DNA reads TGTGCCAGCAGCTGGGGGGGACAGGGGGTCACTGAAGCTTTCTTT. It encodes CASSWGGQGVTEAFF.

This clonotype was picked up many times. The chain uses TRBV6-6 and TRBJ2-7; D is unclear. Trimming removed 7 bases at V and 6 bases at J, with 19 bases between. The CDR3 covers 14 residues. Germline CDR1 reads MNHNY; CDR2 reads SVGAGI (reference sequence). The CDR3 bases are TGTGCCAGCAACCCGCCGGGCAGGCCTTCCGAGCAGTACTTC. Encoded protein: CASNPPGRPSEQYF.

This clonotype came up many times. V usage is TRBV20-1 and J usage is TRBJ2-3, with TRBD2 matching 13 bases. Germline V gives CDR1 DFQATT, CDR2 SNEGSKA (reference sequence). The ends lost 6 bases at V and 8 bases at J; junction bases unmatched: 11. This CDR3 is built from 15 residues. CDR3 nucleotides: TGCAGTGCCTCCGGGACTAGCGGGATTGGCGGTACGCAGTATTTT. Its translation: CSASGTSGIGGTQYF.

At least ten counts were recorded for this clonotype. This CDR3 reads CASSFSYTEAFF. DNA of the CDR3: TGTGCCAGCAGTTTTTCCTACACTGAAGCTTTCTTT. J is TRBJ1-1 and V is TRBV12-3 or TRBV12-4; no clear D gene. Trimming took off 3 bases at V and 3 bases at J, with 5 bases between the two ends. This CDR3 contains 12 residues.

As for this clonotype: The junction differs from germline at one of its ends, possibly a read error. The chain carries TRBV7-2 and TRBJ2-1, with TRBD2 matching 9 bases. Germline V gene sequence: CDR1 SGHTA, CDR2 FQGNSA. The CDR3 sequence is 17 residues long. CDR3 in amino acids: CAGSQTSSGGPYNEQFF. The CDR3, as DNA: TGTGCCGGCAGCCAGACTTCAAGCGGGGGGCCCTACAATGAGCAGTTCTTC.

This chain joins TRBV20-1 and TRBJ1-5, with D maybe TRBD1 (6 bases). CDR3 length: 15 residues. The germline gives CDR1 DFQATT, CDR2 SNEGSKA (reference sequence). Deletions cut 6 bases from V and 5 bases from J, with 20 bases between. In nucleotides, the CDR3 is TGCAGTGCCCGTAGTACAGGGATTGAAGATCAGCCCCAGCATTTT. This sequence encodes CSARSTGIEDQPQHF.

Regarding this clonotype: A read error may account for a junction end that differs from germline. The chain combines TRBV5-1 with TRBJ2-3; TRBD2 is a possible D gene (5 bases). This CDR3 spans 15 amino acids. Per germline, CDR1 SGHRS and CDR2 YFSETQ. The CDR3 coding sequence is TGCGCCGGCAGTCTACCCGGGGTATCGGGAGATACGCAGTATTTT. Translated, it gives CAGSLPGVSGDTQYF.

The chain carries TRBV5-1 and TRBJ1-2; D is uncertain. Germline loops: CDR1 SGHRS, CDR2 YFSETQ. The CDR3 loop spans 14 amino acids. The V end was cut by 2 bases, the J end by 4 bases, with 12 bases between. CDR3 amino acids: CASSFGEAVYGYTF. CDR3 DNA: TGCGCCAGCAGCTTCGGGGAGGCAGTCTATGGCTACACCTTC.

The DNA for the CDR3 is TGTGCCAGCAGTTCCCACAGGTTGAAAGGCAGCACAGATACGCAGTATTTT. This gives the protein CASSSHRLKGSTDTQYF. The chain couples TRBV27 to TRBJ2-3, with D possibly being TRBD1 (5 bases). Trimming took 4 bases from V and 0 from J, leaving 17 bases between them. The CDR3 is 17 amino acids. In germline, CDR1 is MNHEY, CDR2 SMNVEV (reference sequence).

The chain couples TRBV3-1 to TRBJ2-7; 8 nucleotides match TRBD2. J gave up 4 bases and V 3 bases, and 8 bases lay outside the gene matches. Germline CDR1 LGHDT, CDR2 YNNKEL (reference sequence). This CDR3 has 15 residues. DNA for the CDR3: TGTGCCAGCAGCCACCTGGGACTAGACGCGTACGAGCAGTACTTC. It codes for CASSHLGLDAYEQYF.

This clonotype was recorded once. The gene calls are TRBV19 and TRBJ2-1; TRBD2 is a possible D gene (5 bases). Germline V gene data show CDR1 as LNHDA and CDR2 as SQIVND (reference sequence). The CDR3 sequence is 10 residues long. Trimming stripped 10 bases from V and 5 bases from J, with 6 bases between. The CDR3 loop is CATEDNEQFF. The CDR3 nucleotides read TGTGCCACGGAGGACAATGAGCAGTTCTTC.

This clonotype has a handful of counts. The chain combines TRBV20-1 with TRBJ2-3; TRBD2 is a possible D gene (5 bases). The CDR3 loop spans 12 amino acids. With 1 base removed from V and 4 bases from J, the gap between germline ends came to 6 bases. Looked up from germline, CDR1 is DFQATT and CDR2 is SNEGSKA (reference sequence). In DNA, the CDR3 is TGCAGTGCTAGAGGAGCGGCAGATACGCAGTATTTT. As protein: CSARGAADTQYF.

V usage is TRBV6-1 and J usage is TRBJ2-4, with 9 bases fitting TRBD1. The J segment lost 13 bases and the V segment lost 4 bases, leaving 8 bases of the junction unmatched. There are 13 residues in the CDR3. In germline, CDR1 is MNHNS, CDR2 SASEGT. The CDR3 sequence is CASSGTGDNEQYF. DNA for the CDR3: TGTGCCAGCAGTGGGACAGGGGACAATGAGCAGTACTTC.

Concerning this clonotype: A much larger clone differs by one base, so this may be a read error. The CDR3 sequence is CSTPGWGAQNEQYF. The CDR3 DNA sequence: TGCAGTACCCCGGGGTGGGGGGCGCAAAACGAGCAGTACTTC. The chain recombines TRBV20-1 with TRBJ2-4; either TRBD1 or TRBD2 may supply D (6 bases each). The J call is uncertain, as TRBJ2-7 better fits the DNA end. This CDR3 is 14 amino acids long. Germline values: CDR1 DFQATT, CDR2 SNEGSKA (reference sequence).

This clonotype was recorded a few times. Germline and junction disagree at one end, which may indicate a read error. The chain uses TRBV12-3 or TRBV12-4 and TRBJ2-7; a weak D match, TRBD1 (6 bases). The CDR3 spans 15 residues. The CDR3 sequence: CVSSFQGPSSYEQYF. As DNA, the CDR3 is TGTGTCAGCAGTTTCCAGGGGCCCAGTTCCTACGAGCAGTACTTC.

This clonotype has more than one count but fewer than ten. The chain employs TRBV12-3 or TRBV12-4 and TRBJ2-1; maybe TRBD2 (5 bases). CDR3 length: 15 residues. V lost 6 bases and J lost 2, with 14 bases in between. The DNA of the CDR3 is TGTGCCAGCAGGCTAGCTCCCCTAACCTACAATGAGCAGTTCTTC. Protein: CASRLAPLTYNEQFF.

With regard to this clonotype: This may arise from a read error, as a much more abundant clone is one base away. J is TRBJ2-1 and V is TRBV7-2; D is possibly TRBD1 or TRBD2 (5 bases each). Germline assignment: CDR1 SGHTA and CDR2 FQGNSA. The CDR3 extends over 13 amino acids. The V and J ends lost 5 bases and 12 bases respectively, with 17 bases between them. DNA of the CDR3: TGTGCCAGCAGCGGGACCAGGAGCGGTGGGCAGTTCTTC. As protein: CASSGTRSGGQFF.

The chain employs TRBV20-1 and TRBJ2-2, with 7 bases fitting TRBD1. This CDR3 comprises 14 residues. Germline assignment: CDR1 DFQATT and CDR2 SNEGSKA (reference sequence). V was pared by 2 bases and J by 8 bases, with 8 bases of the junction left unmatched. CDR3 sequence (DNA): TGCAGTGCTAGACTTCGACAGGGTAGGGGGGAGCTGTTTTTT. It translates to CSARLRQGRGELFF.

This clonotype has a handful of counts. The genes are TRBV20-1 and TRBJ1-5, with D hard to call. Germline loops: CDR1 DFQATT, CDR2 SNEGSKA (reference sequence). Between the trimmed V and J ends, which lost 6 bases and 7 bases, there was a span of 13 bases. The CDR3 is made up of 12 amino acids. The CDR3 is CSARKTGQPQHF. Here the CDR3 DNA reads TGCAGTGCCCGCAAAACGGGGCAGCCCCAGCATTTT.

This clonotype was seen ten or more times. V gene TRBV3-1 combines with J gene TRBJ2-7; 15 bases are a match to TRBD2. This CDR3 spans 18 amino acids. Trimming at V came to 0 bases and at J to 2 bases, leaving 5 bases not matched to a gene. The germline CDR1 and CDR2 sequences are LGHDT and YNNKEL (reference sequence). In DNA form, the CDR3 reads TGTGCCAGCAGCCAAGATCGAAGGACTAGCGGGAGGGCCTACGAGCAGTACTTC. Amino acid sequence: CASSQDRRTSGRAYEQYF.

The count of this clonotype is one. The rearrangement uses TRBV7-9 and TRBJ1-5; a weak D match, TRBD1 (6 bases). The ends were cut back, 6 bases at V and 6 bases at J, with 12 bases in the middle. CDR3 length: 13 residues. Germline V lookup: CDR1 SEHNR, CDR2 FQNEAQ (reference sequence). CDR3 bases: TGTGCCAGCAGTCGAGGGGGGACTCAGCCCCAGCATTTT. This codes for CASSRGGTQPQHF.

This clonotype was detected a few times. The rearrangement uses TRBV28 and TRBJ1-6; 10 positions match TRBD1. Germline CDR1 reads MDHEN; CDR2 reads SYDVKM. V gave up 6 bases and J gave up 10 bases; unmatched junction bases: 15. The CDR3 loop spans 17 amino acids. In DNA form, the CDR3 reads TGTGCCAGCAGCTCCCCAACGACAGGGGGCGCGGGGTCACCCCTCCACTTT. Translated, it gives CASSSPTTGGAGSPLHF.